The T cell receptor (beta chain) under discussion was sequenced for a study of graft-versus-host responses after intestinal transplantation. The CDR3 runs to 12 residues. The germline CDR1 and CDR2 sequences are GTSNPN and SVGIG (reference sequence). V lost 2 bases, J lost 8 bases, and 10 bases lay in between. This clone was seen just once. No antigen is known for it. Sequencing used immunoSEQ multiplex PCR; TCRdb keeps in-frame clones, though not all of them. The data show tens of thousands of clones, with approximately 94% seen just once and more than 0.15% held by the top ten. The source was unstimulated CD4+ T cells sorted from spleen or lymph node cells, collected before transplant. The TCR originated in a human donor who was the organ donor for an intestinal transplant. This sequence joins TRBV30 and TRBJ1-3; D gene unclear. The CDR3 DNA reads TGTGCCTGGAGTACGTTAAGGGACACCATATATTTT. This sequence encodes CAWSTLRDTIYF. The variable domain in full, completed from reference TRBV30 and TRBJ1-3, reads SQTIHQWPATLVQPVGSPLSLECTVEGTSNPNLYWYRQAAGRGLQLLFYSVGIGQISSEVPQNLSASRPQDRQFILSSKKLLLSDSGFYLCAWSTLRDTIYFGEGSWLTVV.